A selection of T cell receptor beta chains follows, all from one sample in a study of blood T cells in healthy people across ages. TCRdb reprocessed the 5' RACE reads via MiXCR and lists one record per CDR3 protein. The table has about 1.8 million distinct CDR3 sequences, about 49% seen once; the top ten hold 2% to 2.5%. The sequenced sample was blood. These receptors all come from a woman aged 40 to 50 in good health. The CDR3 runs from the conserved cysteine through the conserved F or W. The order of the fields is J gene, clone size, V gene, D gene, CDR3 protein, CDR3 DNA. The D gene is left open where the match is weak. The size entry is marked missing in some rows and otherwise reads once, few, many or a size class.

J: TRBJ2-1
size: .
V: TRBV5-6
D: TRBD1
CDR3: CASSLSWDRDYNEQFF
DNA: TGTGCCAGCAGCTTGTCTTGGGACAGGGACTACAATGAGCAGTTCTTC

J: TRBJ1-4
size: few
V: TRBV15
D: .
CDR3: CATSREFVNEKLFF
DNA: TGTGCCACCAGCAGAGAATTCGTTAATGAAAAACTGTTTTTT

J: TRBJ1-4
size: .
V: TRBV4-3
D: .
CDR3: CASSPQALQPREKLFF
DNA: TGCGCCAGCAGCCCACAAGCGTTACAGCCCCGTGAAAAACTGTTTTTT

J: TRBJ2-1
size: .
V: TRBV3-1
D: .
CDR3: CASSPYSLPPYNEQFF
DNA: TGTGCCAGCAGCCCTTATAGCCTGCCGCCTTACAATGAGCAGTTCTTC

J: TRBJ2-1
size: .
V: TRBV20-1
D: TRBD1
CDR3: CSAKDRSSYNEQFF
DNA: TGCAGTGCTAAGGACAGGAGCTCCTACAATGAGCAGTTCTTC

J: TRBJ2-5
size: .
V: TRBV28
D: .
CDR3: CASSFGHSETQYF
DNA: TGTGCCAGCAGTTTTGGACACTCCGAGACCCAGTACTTC

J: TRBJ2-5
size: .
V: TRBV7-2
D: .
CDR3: CASSLVSSPGGNQETQYF
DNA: TGTGCCAGCAGCTTAGTGAGCTCGCCCGGGGGAAACCAAGAGACCCAGTACTTC

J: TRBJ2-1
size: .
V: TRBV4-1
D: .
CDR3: CASSHPREGVVNEQFF
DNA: TGCGCCAGCAGCCACCCCAGGGAGGGGGTGGTCAATGAGCAGTTCTTC

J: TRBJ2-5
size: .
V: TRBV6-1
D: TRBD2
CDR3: CASSELLAGGRGTQYF
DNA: TGTGCCAGCAGTGAACTGCTAGCGGGGGGGCGTGGGACCCAGTACTTC

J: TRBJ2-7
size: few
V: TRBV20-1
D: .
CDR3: CSARDLSGTYEQYF
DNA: TGCAGTGCTAGAGATCTTTCGGGAACCTACGAGCAGTACTTC

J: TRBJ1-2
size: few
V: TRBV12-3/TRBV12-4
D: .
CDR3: CASSFDWEGYTF
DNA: TGTGCCAGCAGTTTTGATTGGGAAGGCTACACCTTC

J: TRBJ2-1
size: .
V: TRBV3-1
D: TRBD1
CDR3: CASSHFRDRIYNVQFF
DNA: TGTGCCAGCAGCCACTTCCGGGACAGAATTTACAATGTGCAGTTCTTC

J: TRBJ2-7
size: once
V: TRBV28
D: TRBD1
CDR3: CASSSPRGRAFYEQYF
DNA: TGTGCCAGCAGTTCGCCCAGGGGGAGAGCCTTTTACGAGCAGTACTTC

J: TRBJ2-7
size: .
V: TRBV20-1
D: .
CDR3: CSAGHSPEQYF
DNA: TGCAGTGCCGGACACTCTCCCGAGCAGTACTTC

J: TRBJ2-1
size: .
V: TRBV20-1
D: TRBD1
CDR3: CSATGEHYNEQFF
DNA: TGCAGTGCGACAGGGGAACACTACAATGAGCAGTTCTTC

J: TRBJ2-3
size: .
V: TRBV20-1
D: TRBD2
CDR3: CSAPSSGVTDTQYF
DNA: TGCAGTGCCCCATCTAGCGGGGTTACAGATACGCAGTATTTT

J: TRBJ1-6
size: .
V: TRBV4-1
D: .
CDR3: CASSQIRVGYSPLHF
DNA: TGCGCCAGCAGCCAAATCAGGGTTGGGTATTCACCCCTCCACTTT